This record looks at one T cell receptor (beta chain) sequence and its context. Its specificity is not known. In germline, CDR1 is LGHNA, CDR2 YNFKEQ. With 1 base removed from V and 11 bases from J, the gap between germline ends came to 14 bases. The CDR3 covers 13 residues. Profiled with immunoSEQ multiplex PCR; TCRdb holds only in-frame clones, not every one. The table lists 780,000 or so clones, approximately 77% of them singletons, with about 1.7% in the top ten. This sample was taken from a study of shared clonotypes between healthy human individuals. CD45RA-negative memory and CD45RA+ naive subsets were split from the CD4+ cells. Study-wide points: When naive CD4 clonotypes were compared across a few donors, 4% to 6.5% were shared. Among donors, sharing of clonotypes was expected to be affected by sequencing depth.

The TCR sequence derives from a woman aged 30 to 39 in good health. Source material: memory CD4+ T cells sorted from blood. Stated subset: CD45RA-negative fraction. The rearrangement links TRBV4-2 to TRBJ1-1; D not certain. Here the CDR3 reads CASSQGGSGHAFF. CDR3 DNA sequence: TGTGCCAGCAGCCAAGGGGGATCCGGGCATGCTTTCTTT.